One sample yielded the 27 T cell receptor beta chains listed below, sequenced in a study of PD-1 blockade in classical Hodgkin lymphoma. Assay used: immunoSEQ multiplex PCR; TCRdb lists only in-frame clones, some missing. The data contain fewer than 7,500 clones, approximately 75% of them singletons. After autologous stem cell transplantation all patients relapsed, and prior brentuximab vedotin exposure differed between cohorts. This specimen was peripheral blood mononuclear cells (PBMCs), taken at baseline. All receptors derive from a human donor with classical Hodgkin lymphoma.

The chain carries TRBV6-1 and TRBJ2-1; D is ambiguous. The V end lost 5 bases, the J end lost 4 bases, and 9 bases lay between the germline ends. The CDR3 extends over 13 amino acids. Germline V lookup: CDR1 MNHNS, CDR2 SASEGT. As DNA, the CDR3 is TGTGCCAGCAGTATGACCACGTACAATGAGCAGTTCTTC. Encoded protein: CASSMTTYNEQFF.

To note about this clone: Other DNA sequences in the sample encode the same CDR3. V usage is TRBV5-1 and J usage is TRBJ1-1; D ambiguous. CDR3 length equals 14 residues. Germline lookup yields CDR1 SGHRS and CDR2 YFSETQ. Deletions cut 3 bases from V and 1 base from J, with 10 bases between. CDR3 sequence (DNA): TGCGCCAGCAGCTCGCGGACGGCGAACACTGAAGCTTTCTTT. Translated: CASSSRTANTEAFF.

The chain is built from TRBV7-2 and TRBJ1-3; D is uncertain. This CDR3 region has 14 residues. The V end was cut by 6 bases, the J end by 1 base, with 10 bases between. The germline CDR1 and CDR2 sequences are SGHTA and FQGNSA. DNA for the CDR3: TGTGCCAGCAGATACTCCCAATCTGGAAACACCATATATTTT. Residues: CASRYSQSGNTIYF. Variable domain in full (rest from reference TRBV7-2 and TRBJ1-3): GAGVSQSPSNKVTEKGKDVELRCDPISGHTALYWYRQSLGQGLEFLIYFQGNSAPDKSGLPSDRFSAERTGGSVSTLTIQRTQQEDSAVYLCASRYSQSGNTIYFGEGSWLTVV.

This chain uses TRBV5-1 with TRBJ1-1; perhaps TRBD1 as D (5 bases). The CDR3 has 14 amino acids. Trimming pared 0 bases from V and 6 bases from J, leaving 12 bases between. Germline CDR1 is SGHRS and CDR2 is YFSETQ. CDR3 coding DNA: TGCGCCAGCAGCTTGGATCCAGGGTCGCCTGAAGCTTTCTTT. Amino acid sequence: CASSLDPGSPEAFF.

The chain is built from TRBV18 and TRBJ1-2; 8 positions agree with TRBD1. Germline V gene data show CDR1 as KGHSH and CDR2 as LQKENI. The CDR3 length is 14 residues. The ends lost 6 bases at V and 8 bases at J; junction bases unmatched: 11. The CDR3 sequence is CASSPAQGAVGYTF. The CDR3 bases are TGTGCCAGCTCCCCCGCGCAGGGGGCAGTCGGCTACACCTTC.

With regard to this clone: This may arise from a read error, as a much more abundant clone is one base away. The chain employs TRBV19 and TRBJ1-2; D might be TRBD1 (5 bases). CDR1 is LNHDA, CDR2 SQIVND, per germline (reference sequence). The CDR3 sequence is 14 residues long. V was trimmed by 7 bases and J by 4 bases, leaving 16 bases between them. CDR3 protein: CASTIDWDPYGYTF. Written as DNA, the CDR3 is TGTGCCAGTACTATCGACTGGGACCCCTATGGCTACACCTTC.

CDR3 in DNA: TGTGCCAGCAGCGGCTCAACAAAATTCTATGGCTACACCTTC. Protein product: CASSGSTKFYGYTF. The chain carries TRBV9 and TRBJ1-2; no clear D. In germline, CDR1 is SGDLS, CDR2 YYNGEE. V dropped 3 bases and J dropped 4 bases, with 13 bases sitting between them. The CDR3 runs 14 residues.

The J gene is TRBJ1-1, the V gene TRBV5-4, with TRBD1 matching 7 bases. The CDR3 totals 13 residues. The trim removed 2 bases at V and 5 bases at J, leaving 3 bases unmatched. Germline values: CDR1 SGHNT, CDR2 YYREEE (reference sequence). CDR3 loop: CASSFRGGTEAFF. The CDR3, as DNA: TGTGCCAGCAGCTTCAGGGGGGGGACTGAAGCTTTCTTT.

This sequence joins TRBV4-2 and TRBJ1-5, with 7 bases fitting TRBD1. CDR1 and CDR2 from the germline V gene are LGHNA and YNFKEQ. The CDR3 spans 17 residues. V trimming: 0 bases; J trimming: 7 bases; junction bases outside the gene matches: 12. As DNA, the CDR3 is TGTGCCAGCAGCCAAGATATCACAGGGGCTGCGAGACAGCCCCAGCATTTT. It codes for CASSQDITGAARQPQHF.

The J gene is TRBJ1-1, the V gene TRBV27, with D uncertain. Between the trimmed V and J ends, which lost 0 bases and 5 bases, there was a span of 10 bases. CDR1 MNHEY and CDR2 SMNVEV come from the germline V gene (reference sequence). CDR3 length: 14 residues. The CDR3 here is CASSLSPIRTEAFF. In DNA, the CDR3 is TGTGCCAGCAGTTTATCCCCCATAAGGACTGAAGCTTTCTTT.

The chain combines TRBV18 with TRBJ1-1; 11 nucleotides line up with TRBD1. Trimming at V came to 2 bases and at J to 8 bases, leaving 7 bases not matched to a gene. Germline V lookup: CDR1 KGHSH, CDR2 LQKENI. This CDR3 has 15 amino acids. The CDR3 nucleotides are TGTGCCAGCTCACCAGGACAGGGGGCGTTCGGGGAAGCTTTCTTT. It translates to CASSPGQGAFGEAFF. Complete variable domain (other parts from reference TRBV18 and TRBJ1-1): NAGVMQNPRHLVRRRGQEARLRCSPMKGHSHVYWYRQLPEEGLKFMVYLQKENIIDESGMPKERFSAEFPKEGPSILRIQQVVRGDSAAYFCASSPGQGAFGEAFFGQGTRLTVV.

This clone was seen more than once but under ten times. The chain combines TRBV21-1 with TRBJ2-1; the D call of TRBD1 is as the table states it, not checked on the DNA. TRBV21-1 is flagged as a pseudogene. The CDR3 spans 17 residues. Written as DNA, the CDR3 is TGTGCCAGCAGCAACCAGACAAAGGTGAGCTCCTACAATGAGCAGTTCTTC. This gives the protein CASSNQTKVSSYNEQFF.

This CDR3 reads CASSRLDTNQPQHF. In DNA, the CDR3 is TGTGCCAGCAGCCGATTAGACACGAATCAGCCCCAGCATTTT. The chain couples TRBV5-6 to TRBJ1-5; D is unresolved. Germline CDR1 reads SGHDT; CDR2 reads YYEEEE. Trimming pared 4 bases from V and 4 bases from J, leaving 12 bases between. The CDR3 is 14 amino acids.

This chain uses TRBV2 with TRBJ2-2; 9 bases fit TRBD1. Trimming took 3 bases from V and 5 from J; bases not matched to a gene: 13. Germline V gene lookup returns CDR1 SNHLY and CDR2 FYNNEI. There are 18 residues in the CDR3. The CDR3 sequence is CASSDSPPDRGGTGELFF. The CDR3 coding sequence is TGTGCCAGCAGTGATAGTCCTCCGGACAGGGGAGGGACCGGGGAGCTGTTTTTT.

This chain links TRBV19 with TRBJ1-5; TRBD1 matches at 7 bases. CDR1 is LNHDA, CDR2 SQIVND, per germline (reference sequence). After removal of 3 bases from V and 0 bases from J, the junction contained 11 bases not matched to a gene. CDR3 length: 18 amino acids. The CDR3 nucleotides are TGTGCCAGTAGTATTTTGACAGGGATCCCTCATAGCAATCAGCCCCAGCATTTT. Translated, it gives CASSILTGIPHSNQPQHF.

This chain connects TRBV7-9 to TRBJ1-1, with TRBD1 matching over 9 bases. V was pared by 4 bases and J by 3 bases, with 9 bases of the junction left unmatched. This CDR3 comprises 16 residues. CDR1 and CDR2 from the germline V gene are SEHNR and FQNEAQ (reference sequence). The CDR3: CASSYHKQGAHTEAFF. The CDR3 DNA reads as TGTGCCAGCAGCTACCATAAACAGGGGGCTCACACTGAAGCTTTCTTT. The variable domain in full, with the rest retrieved from reference TRBV7-9 and TRBJ1-1, is DTGVSQNPRHKITKRGQNVTFRCDPISEHNRLYWYRQTLGQGPEFLTYFQNEAQLEKSRLLSDRFSAERPKGSFSTLEIQRTEQGDSAMYLCASSYHKQGAHTEAFFGQGTRLTVV.

Note on this clone: The sample has other DNA sequences that encode this CDR3 too. The chain recombines TRBV30 with TRBJ1-2; D gene unclear. Germline lookup yields CDR1 GTSNPN and CDR2 SVGIG (reference sequence). V was clipped by 0 bases and J by 2 bases, with 7 bases between them. CDR3 size: 13 residues. The CDR3 nucleotides are TGTGCCTGGAGTGTACAAATAAACTATGGCTACACCTTC. Translating gives CAWSVQINYGYTF.

This clone was picked up a small number of times. CDR3: CASKGDGYSGNTIYF. CDR3 sequence (DNA): TGCGCCAGCAAGGGGGATGGGTACTCTGGAAACACCATATATTTT. The V and J genes are TRBV5-1 and TRBJ1-3, with a possible D match to TRBD1 (6 bases). Trimming took 6 bases from V and 0 from J, leaving 13 bases between them. CDR1 and CDR2 (germline): SGHRS, YFSETQ. The CDR3 runs 15 residues.

The J gene is TRBJ1-3, the V gene TRBV18; no clear D gene. V lost 6 bases and J 0 bases, leaving 9 bases between the germline ends. The CDR3 extends over 14 amino acids. Looked up from germline, CDR1 is KGHSH and CDR2 is LQKENI. The CDR3 loop reads CASSQDNSGNTIYF. CDR3 DNA: TGTGCCAGCTCGCAGGATAACTCTGGAAACACCATATATTTT.

V usage is TRBV7-3 and J usage is TRBJ2-1, with D perhaps given as TRBD1 or TRBD2 (5 bases each). CDR1 and CDR2 (germline): SGHTA, FQGTGA. V dropped 1 base and J dropped 5 bases, with 9 bases sitting between them. This CDR3 spans 14 amino acids. CDR3 amino acids: CASSLSRDHNEQFF. The CDR3, as DNA: TGTGCCAGCAGCTTAAGCAGGGACCACAATGAGCAGTTCTTC.

This chain's CDR3 is CASSSELTSGLYNEQFF. CDR3 DNA sequence: TGTGCCAGCAGCTCCGAACTTACTAGCGGGCTATACAATGAGCAGTTCTTC. The V and J genes are TRBV5-8 and TRBJ2-1; 9 positions match TRBD2. The V segment lost 3 bases and the J segment 4 bases; nucleotides outside the gene matches: 11. Germline V gives CDR1 SGHTS, CDR2 YDEGEE. This CDR3 comprises 17 residues.

V is TRBV28 and J is TRBJ1-2; D gene uncertain. V lost 6 bases and J 4 bases, leaving 18 bases between the germline ends. The CDR3 is 15 amino acids. Germline CDR1 MDHEN, CDR2 SYDVKM. CDR3 coding DNA: TGTGCCAGCAGACTTCCACCCCCGAAGGGCTATGGCTACACCTTC. This codes for CASRLPPPKGYGYTF.

This chain joins TRBV6-9 and TRBJ2-5, with 10 bases that match TRBD2. J lost 5 bases, V lost 8 bases, and 8 bases had no gene match. The V gene's germline CDR1 is MNHGY and CDR2 SVAAGI. The CDR3 is 14 residues long. CDR3 region: CASAKREGRETQYF. The CDR3 region has the DNA TGTGCCAGCGCTAAGCGGGAGGGCCGGGAGACCCAGTACTTC.

The rearrangement joins TRBV2 to TRBJ2-6, with D maybe TRBD1 (5 bases). Between the trimmed V and J ends, which lost 3 bases and 0 bases, there was a span of 12 bases. The germline V gene encodes CDR1 SNHLY and CDR2 FYNNEI. CDR3 size: 17 residues. CDR3 nucleotide sequence: TGTGCCAGCAGTGAGCAGGGTAAAAGCTCTGGGGCCAACGTCCTGACTTTC. This encodes CASSEQGKSSGANVLTF.

This chain joins TRBV10-3 and TRBJ2-5; D tentatively fits TRBD1 or TRBD2 (5 bases each). There are 14 residues in the CDR3. Germline V gene lookup returns CDR1 ENHRY and CDR2 SYGVKD. The V end was cut by 10 bases, the J end by 4 bases, with 19 bases between. The CDR3 DNA reads as TGTGCCAGCCGGGACCGCGGTGTGGGAGAGACCCAGTACTTC. Translating gives CASRDRGVGETQYF.

The chain combines TRBV6-1 with TRBJ2-2, with a weak D call TRBD1 (6 bases). The CDR3 loop spans 14 amino acids. Germline V gene lookup returns CDR1 MNHNS and CDR2 SASEGT. V was clipped by 6 bases and J by 5 bases, with 13 bases between them. This chain's CDR3 is CASRTGTATGELFF. The CDR3 coding sequence is TGTGCCAGCAGGACAGGTACTGCTACCGGGGAGCTGTTTTTT.

The V call is TRBV5-1, the J call TRBJ2-3; 12 bases are a match to TRBD2. From germline, CDR1 is SGHRS and CDR2 YFSETQ. The CDR3 extends over 15 amino acids. V was pared by 5 bases and J by 7 bases, with 8 bases of the junction left unmatched. The CDR3, as DNA: TGCGCCAGCAGTTTGACTAGCGGGAGAAGGTATACGCAGTATTTT. Protein sequence: CASSLTSGRRYTQYF.